The 10 T cell receptor beta chains listed next were all sequenced from one sample in a study of T cells expressing NK-cell markers. Reprocessing the 5' RACE reads, TCRdb reports a single entry for every CDR3 protein and omits DNA. This specimen shows some 450,000 distinct CDR3 sequences; the ten leading clones hold 7.3%. Sequenced: blood T cells: a sorted CD56 or NKG2C T cell subset, CD4+ or CD8+ T cells, or bulk PBMC T cells (not recorded which). All receptors derive from a woman between 18 and 75 years old in good health.

This chain connects TRBV29-1 to TRBJ1-5. The CDR3 has 12 amino acids. CDR1 and CDR2 (germline): SQVTM, ANQGSEA. This CDR3 reads CSVGVGNQPQHF.

The chain employs TRBV24-1 and TRBJ2-5; with no DNA, the TCRdb D assignment of TRBD2 cannot be verified. Germline V gives CDR1 KGHDR, CDR2 SFDVKD. The CDR3 contains 16 residues. CDR3 loop: CATSDRGASGKETQYF.

The chain combines TRBV18 with TRBJ2-2. Germline CDR1 reads KGHSH; CDR2 reads LQKENI. The CDR3 has 14 amino acids. CDR3: CASSRELNTGELFF.

The chain carries TRBV20-1 and TRBJ2-7; TCRdb selects TRBD2, and the lack of DNA leaves this call unchecked. The CDR3 covers 18 residues. Looked up from germline, CDR1 is DFQATT and CDR2 is SNEGSKA (reference sequence). CDR3 amino acids: CSASIPAGSGRATFEQYF.

This sequence joins TRBV20-1 and TRBJ2-2. The germline V gene encodes CDR1 DFQATT and CDR2 SNEGSKA (reference sequence). The CDR3 contains 12 residues. CDR3 amino acids: CSASGSPGELFF.

The chain couples TRBV29-1 to TRBJ1-1; without DNA, the TCRdb call of TRBD1 cannot be checked. From germline, CDR1 is SQVTM and CDR2 ANQGSEA. This CDR3 is 15 amino acids long. The CDR3 sequence: CSVELGNRGGTEAFF.

The gene calls are TRBV2 and TRBJ1-4. The CDR3 length is 14 residues. Germline-derived CDR1 and CDR2 are SNHLY and FYNNEI. This chain's CDR3 is CASSDRTANEKLFF.

V usage is TRBV19 and J usage is TRBJ2-1; there is no DNA to check the TCRdb D call of TRBD1. This CDR3 region has 15 residues. The V gene's germline CDR1 is LNHDA and CDR2 SQIVND (reference sequence). The CDR3 loop is CASSPGQGGYNEQFF.

The chain couples TRBV11-1 to TRBJ2-7; TCRdb's D call of TRBD2 is untestable without DNA. The CDR3 spans 14 residues. Germline values: CDR1 SGHAT, CDR2 FQDESV (reference sequence). The CDR3: CASSRPLVPYEQYF.

This chain joins TRBV28 and TRBJ2-7; the TCRdb D gene call, TRBD1, has no DNA to confirm it. Germline values: CDR1 MDHEN, CDR2 SYDVKM. The CDR3 covers 14 residues. The CDR3 loop reads CASSFGGLGYEQYF.